This passage covers 25 T cell receptor beta chains from one sample sequenced in a study of blood T cell repertoires in COVID-19. The method was immunoSEQ multiplex PCR; TCRdb's version includes in-frame clones alone and lacks a portion of them. The data show around 260,000 clones, over 80% seen once. The sample consisted of peripheral blood. All receptors derive from a woman in her 70s with COVID-19, enrolled during active disease.

V gene TRBV10-3 combines with J gene TRBJ1-6, with 8 positions matching TRBD1. This CDR3 region has 13 residues. Germline V lookup: CDR1 ENHRY, CDR2 SYGVKD. The V gene end was trimmed by 10 bases and the J gene end by 8 bases; junction bases not matched to a gene: 7. For the CDR3, the DNA is TGTGCCAGTACAGGGACAGGCGATTCACCCCTCCACTTT. Protein product: CASTGTGDSPLHF.

The chain combines TRBV6-5 with TRBJ2-5, with a possible D match to TRBD1 (7 bases). V was clipped by 3 bases and J by 4 bases, with 18 bases between them. This CDR3 has 16 amino acids. The V gene's germline CDR1 is MNHEY and CDR2 SVGAGI. CDR3 sequence (DNA): TGTGCCAGCAGTTATTATCAGGGGGGAATGGGAGAGACCCAGTACTTC. It translates to CASSYYQGGMGETQYF.

CDR3 protein: CASRRTQIADTQYF. The CDR3, as DNA: TGTGCCAGCAGGAGGACACAAATCGCAGATACGCAGTATTTT. The chain links TRBV28 to TRBJ2-3, with D tentatively TRBD1 (5 bases). This CDR3 comprises 14 residues. V was clipped by 6 bases and J by 4 bases, with 14 bases between them. Per the germline V gene, CDR1 is MDHEN and CDR2 is SYDVKM.

The J gene is TRBJ2-3, the V gene TRBV10-3; maybe TRBD1 (6 bases). Germline CDR1 reads ENHRY; CDR2 reads SYGVKD. The CDR3 is 14 residues long. V was shortened by 7 bases and J by 5 bases, with 16 bases between the two germline ends. Here the CDR3 reads CAIKAGQPQDTQYF. The CDR3 coding sequence is TGTGCCATCAAAGCAGGACAGCCCCAAGATACGCAGTATTTT.

This clone showed up just a few times. The V call is TRBV30, the J call TRBJ1-5; no definite D call. V lost 0 bases and J lost 3, with 6 bases in between. The germline CDR1 and CDR2 sequences are GTSNPN and SVGIG (reference sequence). The CDR3 contains 13 residues. CDR3 bases: TGTGCCTGGAGTGTACAATACAATCAGCCCCAGCATTTT. This codes for CAWSVQYNQPQHF.

V is TRBV6-6 and J is TRBJ1-4; D unresolved. CDR1 MNHNY and CDR2 SVGAGI come from the germline V gene (reference sequence). Trimming cost V 2 bases and J 0 bases, with 7 bases left between them. This CDR3 contains 15 residues. The CDR3 DNA reads as TGTGCCAGCAGTTACCTTTCCCCAACTAATGAAAAACTGTTTTTT. Translating it yields CASSYLSPTNEKLFF.

The rearrangement joins TRBV2 to TRBJ1-2, with TRBD1 identical over 8 bases. This CDR3 comprises 13 residues. V shed 7 bases, J shed 8 bases, and the junction held 9 bases outside the gene matches. The germline V gene encodes CDR1 SNHLY and CDR2 FYNNEI. The chain's CDR3 is CASNFQGAHGYTF. CDR3 coding DNA: TGTGCCAGCAACTTCCAGGGGGCGCACGGCTACACCTTC. Drawing the rest from reference TRBV2 and TRBJ1-2, the complete variable domain is EPEVTQTPSHQVTQMGQEVILRCVPISNHLYFYWYRQILGQKVEFLVSFYNNEISEKSEIFDDQFSVERPDGSNFTLKIRSTKLEDSAMYFCASNFQGAHGYTFGSGTRLTVV.

CDR3 amino acids: CASASGSSYNEQFF. The CDR3 nucleotides read TGCGCCAGCGCAAGCGGGAGCTCCTACAATGAGCAGTTCTTC. The genes are TRBV5-1 and TRBJ2-1, with 8 positions matching TRBD2. This CDR3 is 14 amino acids long. Looked up from germline, CDR1 is SGHRS and CDR2 is YFSETQ. V lost 7 bases and J lost 0; bases outside the gene matches: 3.

This sequence joins TRBV6-6 and TRBJ1-5, with TRBD1 as a possible D gene (6 bases). CDR1 is MNHNY and CDR2 is SVGAGI in the germline V gene (reference sequence). The CDR3 is made up of 13 amino acids. The V gene lost 6 bases and the J gene lost 6 bases, with 12 bases spanning the gap. The CDR3 nucleotides read TGTGCCAGCAGCCACAGGGTGTCTCAGCCCCAGCATTTT. It is translated as CASSHRVSQPQHF.

The chain joins TRBV6-5 to TRBJ1-6, with 7 positions matching TRBD1. Germline-derived CDR1 and CDR2 are MNHEY and SVGAGI. The V and J ends lost 6 bases and 6 bases, in that order; junction bases with no gene match: 8. The CDR3 runs to 15 residues. The CDR3 coding sequence is TGTGCCAGCAGACAATGGACAGGCGGTAATTCACCCCTCCACTTT. Amino acids: CASRQWTGGNSPLHF.

The chain recombines TRBV3-1 (or the pseudogene TRBV3-2) with TRBJ2-7; unclear D gene. V gave up 5 bases and J gave up 7 bases, with 9 bases separating them. The CDR3 runs to 11 residues. CDR1 is LGHDT, CDR2 YNNKEL, per germline (reference sequence). CDR3 residues: CASSKLEEQYF. CDR3 bases: TGTGCCAGCAGCAAGCTGGAGGAGCAGTACTTC.

The genes are TRBV25-1 and TRBJ1-6, with 7 bases identical to TRBD1. The V and J ends lost 1 base and 7 bases, in that order; junction bases with no gene match: 4. This CDR3 spans 15 amino acids. The germline gives CDR1 MGHDK, CDR2 SYGVNS. The CDR3 region is CASSESAQGNSPLHF. The CDR3 coding sequence is TGTGCCAGCAGTGAATCCGCACAGGGGAATTCACCCCTCCACTTT.

CDR3 nucleotides: TGCGCCAGCAGCCAGGGCCCCACGAGCTCCTACAATGAGCAGTTCTTC. Protein: CASSQGPTSSYNEQFF. This chain uses TRBV4-1 with TRBJ2-1; D unresolved. The V end lost 3 bases, the J end lost 0 bases, and 12 bases lay between the germline ends. The CDR3 runs 16 residues. Germline V CDR1 and CDR2: MGHRA, YSYEKL.

The gene calls are TRBV7-6 and TRBJ1-4; D may be TRBD1 (6 bases). Trimming removed 1 base from V and 6 bases from J, with 12 bases in between. Germline V gene sequence: CDR1 SGHVS, CDR2 FNYEAQ. This CDR3 contains 15 residues. The CDR3: CASSLGQGPDEKLFF. CDR3 in DNA: TGTGCCAGCAGCTTAGGTCAGGGGCCGGATGAAAAACTGTTTTTT.

CDR3 DNA: TGTGCCAGCAGCTTACAGGGGGGGACTGAAGCTTTCTTT. This encodes CASSLQGGTEAFF. The chain uses TRBV5-6 and TRBJ1-1, with 8 bases aligning to TRBD1. CDR3 length: 13 residues. Germline trimming cut 2 bases from V and 5 bases from J; bases unmatched to any gene: 2. Germline V CDR1 and CDR2: SGHDT, YYEEEE.

V usage is TRBV6-5 and J usage is TRBJ1-2; 7 nucleotides align to TRBD1. With V trimmed by 6 bases and J by 4 bases, 5 bases remained unmatched. From germline, CDR1 is MNHEY and CDR2 SVGAGI. The CDR3 sequence is 13 residues long. The CDR3 sequence is CASRPDRAYGYTF. The CDR3 DNA follows: TGTGCCAGCAGACCTGACAGGGCCTATGGCTACACCTTC.

The J gene is TRBJ1-2, the V gene TRBV5-6; D may be TRBD1 (6 bases). In germline, CDR1 is SGHDT, CDR2 YYEEEE. The V gene lost 0 bases and the J gene lost 8 bases, with 11 bases spanning the gap. The CDR3 is 13 amino acids. CDR3 sequence reads: CASSLDRVGGYTF. CDR3 DNA sequence: TGTGCCAGCAGCTTGGACAGGGTTGGAGGCTACACCTTC.

The rearrangement joins TRBV19 to TRBJ2-1, with D possibly TRBD2 on 6 matching bases. This CDR3 has 15 amino acids. Germline CDR1 is LNHDA and CDR2 is SQIVND (reference sequence). The germline V and J ends were trimmed by 8 bases and 4 bases, with 18 bases remaining between them. As DNA, the CDR3 is TGTGCCAGTGGATCATCTAGCGTCAGTTACAATGAGCAGTTCTTC. Translating it yields CASGSSSVSYNEQFF.

V gene TRBV5-8 combines with J gene TRBJ1-5; no clear D gene. With 2 bases removed from V and 3 bases from J, the gap between germline ends came to 9 bases. The CDR3 consists of 14 residues. Germline V gene lookup returns CDR1 SGHTS and CDR2 YDEGEE. CDR3 amino acids: CASSLKGVNQPQHF. Here the CDR3 DNA reads TGTGCCAGCAGCTTAAAGGGAGTCAATCAGCCCCAGCATTTT.

This chain connects TRBV30 to TRBJ1-2; 7 bases map to TRBD1. Germline loops: CDR1 GTSNPN, CDR2 SVGIG (reference sequence). The V gene end was trimmed by 8 bases and the J gene end by 4 bases; junction bases not matched to a gene: 4. This CDR3 contains 11 residues. The CDR3 is CAGGQIYGYTF. The CDR3 coding sequence is TGTGCCGGGGGACAGATCTATGGCTACACCTTC.

This chain links TRBV3-1 (or the pseudogene TRBV3-2) with TRBJ1-1; D is possibly TRBD1 (6 bases). Germline CDR1 is LGHDT and CDR2 is YNNKEL (reference sequence). The ends were cut back, 3 bases at V and 8 bases at J, with 7 bases in the middle. This CDR3 is built from 11 residues. The CDR3 nucleotides read TGTGCCAGCAGCCAGGGGACAGAAGCTTTCTTT. Its protein product is CASSQGTEAFF.

The chain employs TRBV30 and TRBJ2-7; unclear D gene. The germline CDR1 and CDR2 sequences are GTSNPN and SVGIG (reference sequence). V lost 3 bases to trimming and J lost 3 bases, with 6 bases between them. There are 11 residues in the CDR3. The CDR3 is CAWRENYEQYF. The CDR3 coding sequence is TGTGCCTGGAGGGAGAACTACGAGCAGTACTTC. Using reference TRBV30 and TRBJ2-7 for the parts outside the CDR3, the full variable domain is SQTIHQWPATLVQPVGSPLSLECTVEGTSNPNLYWYRQAAGRGLQLLFYSVGIGQISSEVPQNLSASRPQDRQFILSSKKLLLSDSGFYLCAWRENYEQYFGPGTRLTVT.

This clone has only a few counts. The V and J genes are TRBV29-1 and TRBJ2-7, with D possibly matching TRBD1 (6 bases). CDR1 is SQVTM, CDR2 ANQGSEA, per germline. V was pared by 3 bases and J by 9 bases, with 15 bases between. CDR3 size: 12 residues. The CDR3 bases are TGCAGCGTTGATCATCAGGGGTCGGCGCAGTACTTC. Its protein product is CSVDHQGSAQYF.

The V call is TRBV12-5, the J call TRBJ2-2; 8 bases are a match to TRBD2. The CDR3 covers 15 residues. Germline CDR1 is LGHNT and CDR2 is FRNRAP. V was pared by 7 bases and J by 5 bases, with 9 bases of the junction left unmatched. CDR3 protein: CASAREGWGTGELFF. The CDR3 DNA sequence: TGTGCTAGTGCCCGGGAGGGCTGGGGGACCGGGGAGCTGTTTTTT.

The chain carries TRBV24-1 and TRBJ2-5; 8 nucleotides agree with TRBD1. The CDR3 is made up of 16 amino acids. Germline CDR1 is KGHDR and CDR2 is SFDVKD. After removal of 2 bases from V and 7 bases from J, the junction contained 11 bases not matched to a gene. This CDR3 is CATSDSGQGSFRTQYF. DNA for the CDR3: TGTGCCACCAGTGATTCTGGACAGGGTTCGTTTCGGACCCAGTACTTC.